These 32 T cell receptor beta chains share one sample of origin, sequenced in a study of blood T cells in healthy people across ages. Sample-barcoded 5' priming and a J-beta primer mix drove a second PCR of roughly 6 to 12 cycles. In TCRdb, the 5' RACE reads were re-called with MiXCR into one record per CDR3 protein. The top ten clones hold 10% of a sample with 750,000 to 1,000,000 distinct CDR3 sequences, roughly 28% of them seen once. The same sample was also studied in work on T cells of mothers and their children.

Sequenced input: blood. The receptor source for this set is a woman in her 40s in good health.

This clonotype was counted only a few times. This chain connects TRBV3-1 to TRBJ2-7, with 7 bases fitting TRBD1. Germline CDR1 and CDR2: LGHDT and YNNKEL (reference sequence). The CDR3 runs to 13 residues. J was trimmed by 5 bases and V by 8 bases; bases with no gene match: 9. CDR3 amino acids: CASHDREHHEQYF. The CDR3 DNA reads TGTGCCAGCCACGACAGGGAACACCACGAGCAGTACTTC.

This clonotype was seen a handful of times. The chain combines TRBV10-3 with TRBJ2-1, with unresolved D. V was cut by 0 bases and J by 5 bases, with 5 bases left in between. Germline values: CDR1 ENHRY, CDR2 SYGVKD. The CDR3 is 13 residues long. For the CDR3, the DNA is TGTGCCATCAGTGAGTCAGAAAACAATGAGCAGTTCTTC. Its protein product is CAISESENNEQFF.

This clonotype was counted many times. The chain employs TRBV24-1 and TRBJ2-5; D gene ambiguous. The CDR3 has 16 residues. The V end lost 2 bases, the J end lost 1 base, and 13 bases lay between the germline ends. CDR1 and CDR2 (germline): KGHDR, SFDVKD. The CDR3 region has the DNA TGTGCCACCAGTGATTCCGCTGTAACGGGCCAAGAGACCCAGTACTTC. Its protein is CATSDSAVTGQETQYF.

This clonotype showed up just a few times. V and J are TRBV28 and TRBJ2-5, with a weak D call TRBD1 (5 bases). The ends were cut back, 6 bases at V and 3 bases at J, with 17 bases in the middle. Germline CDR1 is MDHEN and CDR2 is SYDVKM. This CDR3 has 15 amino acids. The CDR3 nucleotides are TGTGCCAGCAGGGGGCCAGGTTCCCCAAAAGAGACCCAGTACTTC. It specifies CASRGPGSPKETQYF.

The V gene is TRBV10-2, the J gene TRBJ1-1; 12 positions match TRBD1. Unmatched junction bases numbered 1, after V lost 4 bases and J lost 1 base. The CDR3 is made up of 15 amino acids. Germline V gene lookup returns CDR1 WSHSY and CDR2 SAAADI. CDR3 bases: TGCGCCAGCAGTGGGGGACAGGGGGCGAACACTGAAGCTTTCTTT. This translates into CASSGGQGANTEAFF.

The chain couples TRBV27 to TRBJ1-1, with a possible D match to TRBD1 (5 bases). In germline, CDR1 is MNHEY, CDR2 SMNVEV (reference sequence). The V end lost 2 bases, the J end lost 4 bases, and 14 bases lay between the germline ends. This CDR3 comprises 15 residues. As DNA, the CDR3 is TGTGCCAGCAGTTTAGGTGGCGGGGGGACCACTGAAGCTTTCTTT. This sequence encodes CASSLGGGGTTEAFF.

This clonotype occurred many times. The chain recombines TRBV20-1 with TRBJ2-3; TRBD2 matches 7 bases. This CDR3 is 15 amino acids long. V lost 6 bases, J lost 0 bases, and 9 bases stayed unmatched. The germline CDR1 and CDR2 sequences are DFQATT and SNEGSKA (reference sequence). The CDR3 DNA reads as TGCAGTGCCGTAGAAAGCGGGGCTAGCACAGATACGCAGTATTTT. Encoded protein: CSAVESGASTDTQYF.

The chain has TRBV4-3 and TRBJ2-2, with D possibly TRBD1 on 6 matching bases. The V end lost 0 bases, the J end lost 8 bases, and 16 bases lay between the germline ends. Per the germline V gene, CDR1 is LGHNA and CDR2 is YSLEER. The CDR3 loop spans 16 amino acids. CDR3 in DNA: TGCGCCAGCAGCCAAGATGGGTGGGGGCCCACGGGGGAGCTGTTTTTT. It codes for CASSQDGWGPTGELFF.

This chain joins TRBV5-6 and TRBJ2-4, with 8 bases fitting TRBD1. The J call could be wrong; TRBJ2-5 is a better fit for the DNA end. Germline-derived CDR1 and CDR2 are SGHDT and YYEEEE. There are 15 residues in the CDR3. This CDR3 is CASSLADREIKTQYF. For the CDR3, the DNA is TGTGCCAGCAGCTTGGCGGACAGGGAGATAAAGACCCAGTACTTC.

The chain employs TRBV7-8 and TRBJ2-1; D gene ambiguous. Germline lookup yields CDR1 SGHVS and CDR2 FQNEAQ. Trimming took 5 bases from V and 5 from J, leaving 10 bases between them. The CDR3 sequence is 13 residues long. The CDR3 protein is CASSRRWDNEQFF. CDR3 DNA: TGTGCCAGCAGCCGAAGGTGGGACAATGAGCAGTTCTTC.

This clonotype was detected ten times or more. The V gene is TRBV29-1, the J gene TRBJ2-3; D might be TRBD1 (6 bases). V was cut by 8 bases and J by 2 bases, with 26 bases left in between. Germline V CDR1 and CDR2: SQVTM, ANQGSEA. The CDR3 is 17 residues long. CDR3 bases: TGCAGCCCGGAGAAAAGGGGGACCCGACGCCTCACAGATACGCAGTATTTT. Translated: CSPEKRGTRRLTDTQYF.

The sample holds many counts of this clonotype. CDR3 loop: CASSQDLGWGGETQYF. The CDR3, as DNA: TGCGCCAGCAGCCAAGATTTGGGGTGGGGGGGAGAGACCCAGTACTTC. This rearrangement joins TRBV4-3 to TRBJ2-5, with 7 bases identical to TRBD2. Germline V lookup: CDR1 LGHNA, CDR2 YSLEER. The CDR3 covers 16 residues. Germline trimming cut 0 bases from V and 4 bases from J; bases unmatched to any gene: 8.

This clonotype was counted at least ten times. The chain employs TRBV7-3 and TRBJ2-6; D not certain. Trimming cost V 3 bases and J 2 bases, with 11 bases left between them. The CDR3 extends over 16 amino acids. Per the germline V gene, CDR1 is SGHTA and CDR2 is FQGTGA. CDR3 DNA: TGTGCCAGCAGCTTGGCTGCCGGAACTGGGGCCAACGTCCTGACTTTC. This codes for CASSLAAGTGANVLTF.

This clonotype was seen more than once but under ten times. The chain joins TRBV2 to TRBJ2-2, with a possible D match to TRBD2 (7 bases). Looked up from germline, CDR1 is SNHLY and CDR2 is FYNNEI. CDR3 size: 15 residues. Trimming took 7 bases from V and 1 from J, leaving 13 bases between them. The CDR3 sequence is CASTGGRLNTGELFF. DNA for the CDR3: TGTGCCAGCACCGGGGGGCGCTTGAACACCGGGGAGCTGTTTTTT.

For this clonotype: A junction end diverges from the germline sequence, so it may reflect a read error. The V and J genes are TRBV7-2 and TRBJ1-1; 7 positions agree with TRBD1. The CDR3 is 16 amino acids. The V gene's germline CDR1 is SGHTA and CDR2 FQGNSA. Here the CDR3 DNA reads TGCGCCAGCAGCTTAGCGGGACAGCCTATAAACACTGAAGCTTTCTTT. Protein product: CASSLAGQPINTEAFF.

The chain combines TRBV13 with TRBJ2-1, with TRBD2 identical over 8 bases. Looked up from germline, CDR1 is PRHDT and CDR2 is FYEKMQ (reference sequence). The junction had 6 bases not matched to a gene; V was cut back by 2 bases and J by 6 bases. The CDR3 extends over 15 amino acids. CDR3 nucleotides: TGTGCCAGCAGCTTAAGAGCGGGGGCCGTCAATGAGCAGTTCTTC. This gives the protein CASSLRAGAVNEQFF.

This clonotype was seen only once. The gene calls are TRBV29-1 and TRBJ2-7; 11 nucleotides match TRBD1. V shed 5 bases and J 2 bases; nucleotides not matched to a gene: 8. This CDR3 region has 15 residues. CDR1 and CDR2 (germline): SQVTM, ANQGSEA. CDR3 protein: CSVNPGTGGTYEQYF. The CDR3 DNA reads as TGCAGCGTTAACCCCGGGACAGGGGGTACCTACGAGCAGTACTTC.

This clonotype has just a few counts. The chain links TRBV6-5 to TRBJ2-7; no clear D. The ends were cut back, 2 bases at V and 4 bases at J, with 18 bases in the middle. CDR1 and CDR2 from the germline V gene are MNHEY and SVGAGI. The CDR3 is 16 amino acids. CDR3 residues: CASSYETTSRPYEQYF. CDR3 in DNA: TGTGCCAGCAGTTACGAGACGACTTCTCGGCCGTACGAGCAGTACTTC.

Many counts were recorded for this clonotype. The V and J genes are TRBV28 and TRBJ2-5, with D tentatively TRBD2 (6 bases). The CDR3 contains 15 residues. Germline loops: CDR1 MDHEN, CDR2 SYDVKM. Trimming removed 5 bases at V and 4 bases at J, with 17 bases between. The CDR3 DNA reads TGTGCCAGCAGTCCGCCCCCCGGGACTGGAGAGACCCAGTACTTC. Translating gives CASSPPPGTGETQYF. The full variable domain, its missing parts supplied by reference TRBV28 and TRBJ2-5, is DVKVTQSSRYLVKRTGEKVFLECVQDMDHENMFWYRQDPGLGLRLIYFSYDVKMKEKGDIPEGYSVSREKKERFSLILESASTNQTSMYLCASSPPPGTGETQYFGPGTRLLVL.

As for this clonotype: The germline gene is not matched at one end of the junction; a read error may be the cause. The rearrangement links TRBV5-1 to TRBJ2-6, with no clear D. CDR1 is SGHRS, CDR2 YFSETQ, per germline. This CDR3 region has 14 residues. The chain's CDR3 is CASKEHSGTNVLTF. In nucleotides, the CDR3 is TGCGCCAGCAAAGAACATTCTGGGACCAACGTCCTGACTTTC.

The CDR3 region has the DNA TGTGCCAGCAGCTTGACGGGACTAGCGGGGTATGAGCAGTTCTTC. This sequence encodes CASSLTGLAGYEQFF. V gene TRBV7-9 combines with J gene TRBJ2-1, with 13 nucleotides matching TRBD2. V shed 3 bases and J 8 bases; nucleotides not matched to a gene: 4. The germline gives CDR1 SEHNR, CDR2 FQNEAQ (reference sequence). The CDR3 is made up of 15 amino acids.

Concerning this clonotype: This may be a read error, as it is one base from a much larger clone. The CDR3 loop reads CTIREQGYPYEQYF. The DNA of the CDR3 is TGTACCATCAGGGAACAGGGGTATCCCTACGAGCAGTACTTC. This sequence joins TRBV10-3 and TRBJ2-7, with 7 positions matching TRBD1. The CDR3 totals 14 residues. The germline V gene has CDR1 ENHRY and CDR2 SYGVKD.

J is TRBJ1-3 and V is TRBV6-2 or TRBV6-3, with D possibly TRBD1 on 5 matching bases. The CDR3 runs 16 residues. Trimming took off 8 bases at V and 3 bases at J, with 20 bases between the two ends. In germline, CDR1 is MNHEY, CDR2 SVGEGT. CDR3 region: CASAGHTLGVGNTIYF. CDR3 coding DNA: TGTGCCAGCGCGGGGCATACGTTGGGAGTTGGAAACACCATATATTTT.

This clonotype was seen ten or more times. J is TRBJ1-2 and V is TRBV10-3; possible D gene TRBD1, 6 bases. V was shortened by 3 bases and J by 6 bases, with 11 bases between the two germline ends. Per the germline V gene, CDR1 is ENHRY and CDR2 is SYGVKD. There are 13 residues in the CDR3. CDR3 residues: CAISDHGQNGYTF. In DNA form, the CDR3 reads TGTGCCATCAGTGACCACGGACAGAATGGCTACACCTTC.

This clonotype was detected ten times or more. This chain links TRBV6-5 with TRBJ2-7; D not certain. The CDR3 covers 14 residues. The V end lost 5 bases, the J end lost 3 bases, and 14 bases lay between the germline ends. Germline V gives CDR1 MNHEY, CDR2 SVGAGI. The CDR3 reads CASSPAGPGYEQYF. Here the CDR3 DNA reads TGTGCCAGCAGTCCTGCCGGGCCGGGCTACGAGCAGTACTTC.

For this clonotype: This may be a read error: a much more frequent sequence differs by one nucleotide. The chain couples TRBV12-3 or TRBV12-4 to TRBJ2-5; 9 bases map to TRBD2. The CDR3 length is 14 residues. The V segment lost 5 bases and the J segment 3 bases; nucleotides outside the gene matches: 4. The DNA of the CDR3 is TGTGCCAGCAGTGTCCGACTAGCGGAAGAGACCCAGTACTTC. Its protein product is CASSVRLAEETQYF.

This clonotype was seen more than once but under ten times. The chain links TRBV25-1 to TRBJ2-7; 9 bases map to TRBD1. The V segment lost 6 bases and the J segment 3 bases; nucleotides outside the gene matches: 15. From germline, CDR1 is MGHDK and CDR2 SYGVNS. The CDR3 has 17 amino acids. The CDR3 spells CASSITPKQGAGYEQYF. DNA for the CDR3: TGTGCCAGCAGCATAACCCCCAAACAGGGGGCAGGCTACGAGCAGTACTTC.

CDR3 loop: CASSLGDGLYYGYTF. The CDR3 DNA is TGTGCCAGCAGCTTAGGGGACGGCCTTTACTATGGCTACACCTTC. J is TRBJ1-2 and V is TRBV7-9; weak D call: TRBD1 (5 bases). CDR3 length: 15 residues. Germline lookup yields CDR1 SEHNR and CDR2 FQNEAQ (reference sequence). The ends were cut back, 1 base at V and 3 bases at J, with 12 bases in the middle.

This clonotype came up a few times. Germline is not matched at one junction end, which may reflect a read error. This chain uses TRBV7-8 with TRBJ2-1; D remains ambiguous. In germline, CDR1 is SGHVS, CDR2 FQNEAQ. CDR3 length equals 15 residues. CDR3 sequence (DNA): TGTGCCGGCAGCTTAGTGGCAGGCCTTTACAATGAGCAGTTCTTC. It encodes CAGSLVAGLYNEQFF.

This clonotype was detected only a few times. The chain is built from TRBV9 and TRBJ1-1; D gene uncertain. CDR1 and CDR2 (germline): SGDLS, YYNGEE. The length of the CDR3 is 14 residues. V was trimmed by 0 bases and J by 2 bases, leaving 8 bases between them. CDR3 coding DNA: TGTGCCAGCAGCGTAGAGGCCAGCAACACTGAAGCTTTCTTT. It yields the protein CASSVEASNTEAFF.

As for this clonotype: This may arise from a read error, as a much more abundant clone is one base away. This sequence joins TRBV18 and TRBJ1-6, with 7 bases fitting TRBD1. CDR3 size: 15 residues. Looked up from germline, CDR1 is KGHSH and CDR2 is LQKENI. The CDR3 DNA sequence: TGTGCCAGCGCCAGGGACAGATCGAGTAATCCACCCCTCCACTTT. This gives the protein CASARDRSSNPPLHF.

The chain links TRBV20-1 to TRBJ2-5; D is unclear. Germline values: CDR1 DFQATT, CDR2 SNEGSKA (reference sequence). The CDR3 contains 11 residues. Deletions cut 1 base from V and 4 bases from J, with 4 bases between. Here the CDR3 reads CSARVLETQYF. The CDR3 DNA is TGCAGTGCTAGAGTTTTAGAGACCCAGTACTTC.